This TCR beta chain was identified during a study of blood T cells in healthy people across ages. A word on this clonotype: Its specificity is unknown.

This CDR3 contains 17 residues. Germline V lookup: CDR1 SGHRS, CDR2 YFSETQ. A second roughly 7 to 12 cycle PCR used barcoded and J-beta primers. A single record per CDR3 protein comes from TCRdb applying MiXCR to the 5' RACE reads. The sample has hundreds of thousands of distinct CDR3 sequences, roughly 60% seen once. Study outcomes and limitations: With naive T cell percentage, TCR beta diversity showed a strong correlation. Roughly linear age-related decline in beta diversity appeared, significant by age 40.

This chain uses TRBV5-1 with TRBJ2-5; tentative D call: TRBD1 (5 bases). With the DNA end fitting TRBJ2-7 better, the J assignment may be wrong. Specimen: blood. The sequence came from a man aged 30-40 years in good health. CDR3 sequence (DNA): TGCGCCAGCAGCATCCTATCGACAGCAAAGGTCGCCTACGAGCAGTACTTC. Translating it yields CASSILSTAKVAYEQYF.